This section outlines one T cell receptor beta chain sequence together with its context. The antigen remains undetermined. This sample is drawn from a study of T cell repertoires in cytomegalovirus infection. Study findings and constraints: The ex vivo response was dominated by HLA-C-restricted CMV-specific TCR beta clonotypes.

Each CDR3 protein is one row after TCRdb ran MiXCR on the reads. The profile covers about 24,000 distinct CDR3 sequences, with 20% to 25% appearing a single time and 91% taken by the ten largest. The sample in question was CD8+ T cells from cultured PBMCs, obtained from culture after CMV antigen stimulation. This TCR came from a human donor in good health (CMV status not recorded). Some clones in this sample may be carry-over from other donors' samples.

The CDR3: CAIRGGTSNQPQHF. The CDR3 region has the DNA TGTGCCATCAGGGGGGGGACGAGCAATCAGCCCCAGCATTTT. The J gene is TRBJ1-5, the V gene TRBV6-6; TRBD1 matches 7 bases. The CDR3 has 14 amino acids. Losses at the gene ends were 10 bases for V and 1 base for J; bases not matched to a gene: 7. From germline, CDR1 is MNHNY and CDR2 SVGAGI (reference sequence).